One sample yielded the 32 T cell receptor beta chains listed below, sequenced in a study of T-cell memory formation after mild COVID-19. MiXCR, applied by TCRdb to the 5' RACE reads, yields one record per CDR3 protein. The table has about 350,000 distinct CDR3 sequences, 12% to 15% seen once. Sequenced material: PBMCs or a T cell subset sorted from them (not recorded which). The receptors originated from a man aged 18 to 35 who had mild COVID-19 (a few samples of this study predate the infection). Cell type and time point are not known.

This clonotype has ten or more counts. This sequence joins TRBV5-1 and TRBJ2-3; 12 bases fit TRBD1. Germline V gene lookup returns CDR1 SGHRS and CDR2 YFSETQ. Germline trimming cut 3 bases from V and 4 bases from J; bases unmatched to any gene: 3. This CDR3 spans 15 amino acids. Here the CDR3 DNA reads TGCGCCAGCAGCTCCGGGACAGGGGGCTCAGATACGCAGTATTTT. Its protein is CASSSGTGGSDTQYF.

This clonotype occurred a few times. This chain connects TRBV7-9 to TRBJ2-1, with 7 bases aligning to TRBD2. CDR1 and CDR2 (germline): SEHNR, FQNEAQ (reference sequence). V shed 3 bases and J 8 bases; nucleotides not matched to a gene: 7. The CDR3 contains 14 residues. In nucleotides, the CDR3 is TGTGCCAGCAGCTTCGTCGGGGCGGGGGATGAGCAGTTCTTC. It encodes CASSFVGAGDEQFF.

This clonotype was recorded a few times. J is TRBJ1-5 and V is TRBV12-3 or TRBV12-4; unclear D gene. V lost 11 bases to trimming and J lost 3 bases, with 11 bases between them. This CDR3 is 12 amino acids long. The CDR3 nucleotides are TGTGCCGGCGGGGTCTCCAATCAGCCCCAGCATTTT. It encodes CAGGVSNQPQHF.

Many counts were recorded for this clonotype. This chain uses TRBV6-2 or TRBV6-3 with TRBJ1-5; no firm D call. Germline V lookup: CDR1 MNHEY, CDR2 SVGEGT. The CDR3 runs 15 residues. Trimming shortened V by 4 bases and J by 0 bases, and 10 bases separated the two germline ends. This chain's CDR3 is CASSSISYSNQPQHF. The CDR3, as DNA: TGTGCCAGCAGTTCAATTTCTTATAGCAATCAGCCCCAGCATTTT.

V and J are TRBV7-8 and TRBJ1-5, with TRBD1 matching over 7 bases. V shed 1 base and J 9 bases; nucleotides not matched to a gene: 9. Looked up from germline, CDR1 is SGHVS and CDR2 is FQNEAQ. This CDR3 is built from 15 residues. The chain's CDR3 is CASSLEARGYRPQHF. The CDR3, as DNA: TGTGCCAGCAGCTTAGAGGCCAGGGGGTATCGGCCCCAGCATTTT.

In its sample, this clonotype was seen a few times. The V and J genes are TRBV7-6 and TRBJ2-5; D unclear. V was cut by 3 bases and J by 1 base, with 12 bases left in between. CDR1 is SGHVS and CDR2 is FNYEAQ in the germline V gene. The CDR3 length is 15 residues. This CDR3 reads CASSFEPSTQETQYF. CDR3 nucleotides: TGTGCCAGCAGCTTTGAACCTTCAACCCAAGAGACCCAGTACTTC.

This sequence joins TRBV5-5 and TRBJ1-1; 11 nucleotides align to TRBD1. Losses at the gene ends were 0 bases for V and 8 bases for J; bases not matched to a gene: 6. This CDR3 contains 15 residues. Germline CDR1 reads SGHKS; CDR2 reads YYEKEE (reference sequence). The CDR3 sequence: CASSLEGQGDREAFF. Here the CDR3 DNA reads TGTGCCAGCAGCTTGGAGGGACAGGGGGACAGGGAAGCTTTCTTT.

This rearrangement joins TRBV20-1 to TRBJ1-2, with no clear D. The V gene's germline CDR1 is DFQATT and CDR2 SNEGSKA (reference sequence). CDR3 length: 16 residues. The V end was cut by 6 bases, the J end by 4 bases, with 24 bases between. This CDR3 is CSAKYDTRAASYGYTF. The CDR3 DNA reads as TGCAGTGCCAAGTACGATACAAGGGCAGCCAGCTATGGCTACACCTTC.

J is TRBJ1-2 and V is TRBV6-5; the D gene is possibly TRBD1 (5 bases). CDR3 length: 15 amino acids. V lost 0 bases to trimming and J lost 8 bases, with 16 bases between them. The germline gives CDR1 MNHEY, CDR2 SVGAGI. The CDR3 DNA sequence: TGTGCCAGCAGTTACTCGACAGAGAGCCTGTCCGGCTACACCTTC. It encodes CASSYSTESLSGYTF.

This clonotype has only one observation. One end of the junction is discordant with germline, which a read error may explain. J is TRBJ2-2 and V is TRBV7-7, with D possibly TRBD2 on 6 matching bases. The CDR3 is 14 residues long. Per the germline V gene, CDR1 is SSHAT and CDR2 is FNYEAQ (reference sequence). The CDR3: CASSLEPEGGELFF. The CDR3 DNA follows: TGTGCTAGCAGCCTAGAGCCGGAGGGCGGGGAGCTGTTTTTT.

In nucleotides, the CDR3 is TGTGCCAGCAGTTATCCCAGGGGGGATGAGCAGTTCTTC. Its protein is CASSYPRGDEQFF. The chain combines TRBV6-2 or TRBV6-3 with TRBJ2-1; maybe TRBD1 (7 bases). Trimming took off 3 bases at V and 8 bases at J, with 11 bases between the two ends. CDR3 size: 13 residues. Germline V gene lookup returns CDR1 MNHEY and CDR2 SVGEGT.

This clonotype was detected a few times. The CDR3 region is CASSQGFQTWNTEAFF. As DNA, the CDR3 is TGTGCCAGCAGCCAGGGGTTTCAGACTTGGAACACTGAAGCTTTCTTT. The gene calls are TRBV4-2 and TRBJ1-1; D ambiguous. The V gene lost 3 bases and the J gene lost 1 base, with 15 bases spanning the gap. Germline V CDR1 and CDR2: LGHNA, YNFKEQ. The CDR3 has 16 residues.

The CDR3 DNA sequence: TGCGCCAGCAGCTCCAGACCCGATGGGGTAAATGGCTACACCTTC. Protein product: CASSSRPDGVNGYTF. The gene calls are TRBV5-1 and TRBJ1-2; D ambiguous. Trimming stripped 3 bases from V and 6 bases from J, with 18 bases between. CDR1 is SGHRS, CDR2 YFSETQ, per germline. The CDR3 consists of 15 residues.

The chain couples TRBV5-1 to TRBJ2-7; 7 bases agree with TRBD2. After removal of 2 bases from V and 4 bases from J, the junction contained 9 bases not matched to a gene. CDR1 and CDR2 (germline): SGHRS, YFSETQ. The CDR3 spans 15 residues. The CDR3 reads CASSLGGGGSYEQYV. The CDR3, as DNA: TGCGCCAGCAGCTTAGGCGGGGGTGGCTCTTACGAGCAGTACGTC.

V usage is TRBV4-3 and J usage is TRBJ2-2, with D hard to call. CDR3 length equals 16 residues. Trimming took 1 base from V and 0 from J, leaving 9 bases between them. From germline, CDR1 is LGHNA and CDR2 YSLEER. This CDR3 is CASSQAAGTNTGELFF. The CDR3 region has the DNA TGCGCCAGCAGCCAAGCGGCAGGCACGAACACCGGGGAGCTGTTTTTT.

The chain couples TRBV29-1 to TRBJ1-1; D is uncertain. This CDR3 is 10 amino acids long. V was shortened by 5 bases and J by 6 bases, with 7 bases between the two germline ends. Germline lookup yields CDR1 SQVTM and CDR2 ANQGSEA. The CDR3 loop is CSVSGPEAFF. The CDR3 bases are TGCAGCGTTTCGGGCCCTGAAGCTTTCTTT.

The chain recombines TRBV4-1 with TRBJ2-5; 9 positions match TRBD2. The CDR3 is 16 amino acids. CDR1 is MGHRA, CDR2 YSYEKL, per germline. V lost 3 bases, J lost 1 base, and 6 bases stayed unmatched. The CDR3: CASSQRAGGFQETQYF. In DNA, the CDR3 is TGCGCCAGCAGCCAGAGAGCGGGGGGCTTCCAAGAGACCCAGTACTTC.

This chain uses TRBV29-1 with TRBJ2-2, with a tentative D call TRBD1 (6 bases). The germline CDR1 and CDR2 sequences are SQVTM and ANQGSEA. This CDR3 has 14 residues. The CDR3 sequence is CSCSRDIDTGELFF. The CDR3 bases are TGCAGTTGCTCCCGGGACATAGACACCGGGGAGCTGTTTTTT.

The V call is TRBV6-5, the J call TRBJ1-1; perhaps TRBD1 as D (6 bases). The CDR3 has 14 amino acids. Trimming left V 6 bases short and J 7 bases short, with 18 bases between. CDR1 is MNHEY and CDR2 is SVGAGI in the germline V gene. CDR3 amino acids: CASSRLSTGIEAFF. The CDR3 DNA reads as TGTGCCAGCAGCCGACTGTCAACAGGGATTGAAGCTTTCTTT.

This clonotype was seen only a few times. This sequence joins TRBV6-2 or TRBV6-3 and TRBJ1-2; D uncertain. Trimming cost V 7 bases and J 4 bases, with 19 bases left between them. The CDR3 has 15 residues. From germline, CDR1 is MNHEY and CDR2 SVGEGT. The CDR3 is CASTATFLRVYGYTF. The DNA for the CDR3 is TGTGCCAGCACCGCAACCTTCCTAAGGGTCTATGGCTACACCTTC.

The chain combines TRBV28 with TRBJ1-2, with TRBD1 identical over 7 bases. Germline CDR1 and CDR2: MDHEN and SYDVKM. J gave up 8 bases and V 5 bases, and 20 bases lay outside the gene matches. The length of the CDR3 is 17 residues. The CDR3 nucleotides read TGTGCCAGCAGTATGCTACCGGGACAGTATGAGAGGGAGGGCTACACCTTC. Translated, it gives CASSMLPGQYEREGYTF.

This clonotype has only a few counts. The CDR3 loop reads CSARGEKLFF. The CDR3 DNA reads TGCAGTGCCCGGGGCGAAAAACTGTTTTTT. The chain is built from TRBV20-1 and TRBJ1-4; perhaps TRBD1 as D (5 bases). The V and J ends lost 6 bases and 8 bases respectively, with 7 bases between them. CDR1 is DFQATT and CDR2 is SNEGSKA in the germline V gene (reference sequence). The CDR3 has 10 residues.

The gene calls are TRBV2 and TRBJ1-1; D gene unclear. This CDR3 contains 12 residues. V was clipped by 6 bases and J by 7 bases, with 12 bases between them. Germline CDR1 SNHLY, CDR2 FYNNEI. CDR3 DNA sequence: TGTGCCAGCAGCGATGAGGGCCTTGAAGCTTTCTTT. This sequence encodes CASSDEGLEAFF.

In DNA, the CDR3 is TGTGCCAGCAGTTACTCCGGGACGCCCGTCGAGCAGTACGTC. The encoded protein is CASSYSGTPVEQYV. The chain joins TRBV6-2 or TRBV6-3 to TRBJ2-7; D tentatively reads TRBD1 or TRBD2 (5 bases each). The V end lost 0 bases, the J end lost 6 bases, and 12 bases lay between the germline ends. The germline V gene has CDR1 MNHEY and CDR2 SVGEGT. The CDR3 runs 14 residues.

This clonotype has only a few counts. The chain joins TRBV7-2 to TRBJ1-3; a weak D match, TRBD1 (6 bases). V lost 2 bases to trimming and J lost 4 bases, with 12 bases between them. The CDR3 extends over 15 amino acids. CDR1 and CDR2 (germline): SGHTA, FQGNSA. The CDR3 region has the DNA TGTGCCAGCAGCTTATTCGGGGGGGCAGGAAACACCATATATTTT. Its translation: CASSLFGGAGNTIYF.

In this sample, this clonotype turned up a few times. The chain links TRBV7-9 to TRBJ2-7, with D tentatively TRBD1 or TRBD2 (5 bases each). V gave up 5 bases and J gave up 4 bases, with 12 bases separating them. This CDR3 spans 13 amino acids. Germline CDR1 reads SEHNR; CDR2 reads FQNEAQ (reference sequence). The CDR3 region has the DNA TGTGCCAGCAGCCGGGACCAGGATTACGAGCAGTACTTC. It codes for CASSRDQDYEQYF.

The chain is built from TRBV7-6 and TRBJ1-1, with a tentative D call TRBD1 (5 bases). The CDR3 spans 14 residues. V shed 5 bases and J shed 5 bases, with 15 bases lying between them. Germline lookup yields CDR1 SGHVS and CDR2 FNYEAQ. The chain's CDR3 is CASSLGGGVTEAFF. In nucleotides, the CDR3 is TGTGCCAGCAGCCTCGGGGGAGGTGTGACTGAAGCTTTCTTT.

This clonotype was recorded at least ten times. Mismatch with germline at one junction end may stem from a read error. The chain links TRBV12-3 or TRBV12-4 to TRBJ2-5; D unresolved. CDR3 length equals 11 residues. The DNA for the CDR3 is TGCGCCAGCAGCTTGGTAGAGACCCAGTACTTC. Its protein product is CASSLVETQYF.

The V gene is TRBV12-3 or TRBV12-4, the J gene TRBJ1-6, with 7 nucleotides matching TRBD1. The CDR3 is 14 residues long. Trimming cost V 4 bases and J 13 bases; bases outside gene matches: 10. The CDR3 bases are TGTGCCAGCAGTTCAAGGGGGCCCCCTTATCCCCTCCACTTT. Protein sequence: CASSSRGPPYPLHF.

This clonotype showed up many times. This chain uses TRBV12-3 or TRBV12-4 with TRBJ1-1; D possibly corresponds to TRBD1 (6 bases). The CDR3 is made up of 13 amino acids. V was cut by 3 bases and J by 7 bases, with 12 bases left in between. The CDR3 DNA sequence: TGTGCCAGCAGTTTTTTACAGGGCGGTGAAGCTTTCTTT. This codes for CASSFLQGGEAFF.

The chain is built from TRBV4-1 and TRBJ1-2; 7 nucleotides match TRBD1. This CDR3 has 15 amino acids. V lost 2 bases to trimming and J lost 2 bases; unmatched junction nucleotides: 5. Germline V gives CDR1 MGHRA, CDR2 YSYEKL. The DNA for the CDR3 is TGCGCCAGCAGCCAACGAGGGGGCACCAACTATGGCTACACCTTC. It translates to CASSQRGGTNYGYTF.

The genes are TRBV5-5 and TRBJ2-1; maybe TRBD2 (5 bases). The germline V gene encodes CDR1 SGHKS and CDR2 YYEKEE (reference sequence). With 5 bases removed from V and 8 bases from J, the gap between germline ends came to 14 bases. The CDR3 loop spans 13 amino acids. The CDR3 reads CASSRGYGYEQFF. Here the CDR3 DNA reads TGTGCCAGCAGTCGGGGATATGGCTATGAGCAGTTCTTC.